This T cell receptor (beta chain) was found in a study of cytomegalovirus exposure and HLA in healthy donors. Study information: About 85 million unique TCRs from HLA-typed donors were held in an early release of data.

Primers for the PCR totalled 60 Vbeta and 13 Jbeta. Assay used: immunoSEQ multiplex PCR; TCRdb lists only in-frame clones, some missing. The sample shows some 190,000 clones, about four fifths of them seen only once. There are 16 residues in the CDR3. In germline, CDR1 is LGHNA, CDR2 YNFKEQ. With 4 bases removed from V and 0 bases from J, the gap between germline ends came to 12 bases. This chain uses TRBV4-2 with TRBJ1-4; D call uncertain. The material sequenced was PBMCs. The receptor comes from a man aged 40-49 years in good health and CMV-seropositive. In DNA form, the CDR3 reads TGTGCCAGCAGCCCGACAAGCTTTGCAACTAATGAAAAACTGTTTTTT. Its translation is CASSPTSFATNEKLFF.